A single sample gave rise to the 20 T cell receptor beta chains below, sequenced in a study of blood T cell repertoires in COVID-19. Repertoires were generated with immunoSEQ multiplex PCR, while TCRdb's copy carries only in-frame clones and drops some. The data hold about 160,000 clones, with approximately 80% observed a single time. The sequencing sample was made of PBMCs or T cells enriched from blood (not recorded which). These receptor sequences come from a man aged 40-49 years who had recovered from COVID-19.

The CDR3 sequence is CATSRNRRPGGGVNTEAFF. In DNA form, the CDR3 reads TGTGCCACCAGTCGGAACCGCCGGCCGGGGGGGGGAGTGAACACTGAAGCTTTCTTT. J is TRBJ1-1 and V is TRBV24-1; a possible D gene is TRBD1 (5 bases). CDR3 length equals 19 residues. V was clipped by 6 bases and J by 0 bases, with 25 bases between them. Germline CDR1 and CDR2: KGHDR and SFDVKD.

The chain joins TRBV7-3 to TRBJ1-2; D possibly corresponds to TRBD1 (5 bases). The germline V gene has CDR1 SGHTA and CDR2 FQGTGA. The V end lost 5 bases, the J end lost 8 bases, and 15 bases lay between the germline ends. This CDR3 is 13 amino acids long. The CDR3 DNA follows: TGTGCCAGCAGCCCACACCAGGGTGGCGGCTACACCTTC. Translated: CASSPHQGGGYTF.

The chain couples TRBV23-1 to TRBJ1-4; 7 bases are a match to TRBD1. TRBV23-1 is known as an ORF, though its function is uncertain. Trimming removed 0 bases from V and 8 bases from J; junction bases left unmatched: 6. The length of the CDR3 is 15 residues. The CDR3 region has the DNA TGCGCCAGCAGTCAATCGAGGGGGCTAAGGGAAAAACTGTTTTTT. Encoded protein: CASSQSRGLREKLFF.

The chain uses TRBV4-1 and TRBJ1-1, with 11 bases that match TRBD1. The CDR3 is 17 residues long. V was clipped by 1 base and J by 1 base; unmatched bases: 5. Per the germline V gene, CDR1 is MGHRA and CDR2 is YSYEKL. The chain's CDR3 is CASSQGTGGLKNTEAFF. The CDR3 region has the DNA TGCGCCAGCAGCCAAGGGACAGGGGGCCTTAAGAACACTGAAGCTTTCTTT.

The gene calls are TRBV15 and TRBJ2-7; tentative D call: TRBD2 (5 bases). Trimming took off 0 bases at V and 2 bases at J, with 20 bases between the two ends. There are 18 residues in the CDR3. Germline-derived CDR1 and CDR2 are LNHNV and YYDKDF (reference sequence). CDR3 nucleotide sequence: TGTGCCACCAGCAGAGATATACCCGAAGAGGGCAGGCCCTACGAGCAGTACTTC. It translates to CATSRDIPEEGRPYEQYF.

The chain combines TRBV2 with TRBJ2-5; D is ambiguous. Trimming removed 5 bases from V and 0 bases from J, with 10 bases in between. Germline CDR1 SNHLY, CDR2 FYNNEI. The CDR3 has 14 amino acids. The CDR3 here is CASSPRPYQETQYF. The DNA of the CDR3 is TGTGCCAGCAGTCCGCGGCCGTACCAAGAGACCCAGTACTTC.

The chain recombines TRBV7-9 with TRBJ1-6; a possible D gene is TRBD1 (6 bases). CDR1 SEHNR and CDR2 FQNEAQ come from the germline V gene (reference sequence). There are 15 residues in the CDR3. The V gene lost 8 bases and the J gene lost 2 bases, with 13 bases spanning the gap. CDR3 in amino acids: CASSQGSTYNSPLHF. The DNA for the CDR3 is TGTGCCAGCTCACAGGGATCGACCTATAATTCACCCCTCCACTTT. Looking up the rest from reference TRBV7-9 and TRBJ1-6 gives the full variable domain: DTGVSQNPRHKITKRGQNVTFRCDPISEHNRLYWYRQTLGQGPEFLTYFQNEAQLEKSRLLSDRFSAERPKGSFSTLEIQRTEQGDSAMYLCASSQGSTYNSPLHFGNGTRLTVT.

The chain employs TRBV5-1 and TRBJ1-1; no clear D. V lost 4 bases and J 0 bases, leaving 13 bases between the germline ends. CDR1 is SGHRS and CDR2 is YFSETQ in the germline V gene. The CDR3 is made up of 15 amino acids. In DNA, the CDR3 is TGCGCCAGCAGCCTGGGATGGGAGGTGAACACTGAAGCTTTCTTT. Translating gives CASSLGWEVNTEAFF.

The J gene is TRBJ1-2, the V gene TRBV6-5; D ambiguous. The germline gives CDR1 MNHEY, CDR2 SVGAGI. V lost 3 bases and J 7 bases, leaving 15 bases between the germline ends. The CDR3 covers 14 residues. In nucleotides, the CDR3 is TGTGCCAGCAGTTATGGGGAGGGTACGAGTGGCTACACCTTC. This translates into CASSYGEGTSGYTF.

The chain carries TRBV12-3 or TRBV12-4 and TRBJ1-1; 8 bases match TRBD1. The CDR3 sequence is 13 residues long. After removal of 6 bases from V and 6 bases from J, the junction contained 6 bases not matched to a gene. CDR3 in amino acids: CASSTGQGSEAFF. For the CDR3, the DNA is TGTGCCAGCAGCACTGGACAGGGCTCTGAAGCTTTCTTT.

The CDR3: CASRRMNTEAFF. CDR3 sequence (DNA): TGTGCCAGCAGGCGTATGAACACTGAAGCTTTCTTT. The rearrangement uses TRBV6-5 and TRBJ1-1; D gene uncertain. V lost 6 bases and J lost 0, with 5 bases in between. Germline CDR1 MNHEY, CDR2 SVGAGI. The CDR3 extends over 12 amino acids.

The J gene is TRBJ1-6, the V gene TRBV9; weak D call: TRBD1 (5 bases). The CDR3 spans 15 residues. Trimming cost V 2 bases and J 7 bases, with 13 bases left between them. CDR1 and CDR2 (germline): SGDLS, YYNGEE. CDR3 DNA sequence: TGTGCCAGCAGCGTTATGACAGACGTAAATTCACCCCTCCACTTT. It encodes CASSVMTDVNSPLHF.

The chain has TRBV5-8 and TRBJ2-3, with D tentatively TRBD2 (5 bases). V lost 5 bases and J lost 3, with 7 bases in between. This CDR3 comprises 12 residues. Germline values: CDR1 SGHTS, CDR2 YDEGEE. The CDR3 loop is CASSGGTDTQYF. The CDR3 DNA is TGTGCCAGCAGTGGCGGGACAGATACGCAGTATTTT. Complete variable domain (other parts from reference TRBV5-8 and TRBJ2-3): EAGVTQSPTHLIKTRGQQATLRCSPISGHTSVYWYQQALGLGLQFLLWYDEGEERNRGNFPPRFSGRQFPNYSSELNVNALELEDSALYLCASSGGTDTQYFGPGTRLTVL.

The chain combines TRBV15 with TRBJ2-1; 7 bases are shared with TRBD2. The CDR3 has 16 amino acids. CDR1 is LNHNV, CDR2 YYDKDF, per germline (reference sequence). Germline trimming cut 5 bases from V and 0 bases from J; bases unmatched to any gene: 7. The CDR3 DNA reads TGTGCCACCAGCCCGAGCGGGAAGAGCTCCTACAATGAGCAGTTCTTC. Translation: CATSPSGKSSYNEQFF.

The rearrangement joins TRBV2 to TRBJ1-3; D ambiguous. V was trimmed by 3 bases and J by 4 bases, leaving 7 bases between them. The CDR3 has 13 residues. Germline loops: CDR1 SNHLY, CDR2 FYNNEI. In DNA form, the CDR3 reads TGTGCCAGCAGTGATACACGAGGAAACACCATATATTTT. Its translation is CASSDTRGNTIYF.

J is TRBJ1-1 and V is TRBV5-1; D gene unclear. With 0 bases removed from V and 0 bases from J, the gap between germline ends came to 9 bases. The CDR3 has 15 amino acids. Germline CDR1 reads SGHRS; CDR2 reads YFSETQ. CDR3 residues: CASSLDPGLNTEAFF. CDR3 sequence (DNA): TGCGCCAGCAGCTTGGATCCGGGATTGAACACTGAAGCTTTCTTT.

CDR3 coding DNA: TGTGCCAGCAGCCCTAACCCCGGGACACTCGGGGAGACCCAGTACTTC. Protein sequence: CASSPNPGTLGETQYF. V is TRBV7-9 and J is TRBJ2-5, with D perhaps TRBD1 (6 bases). This CDR3 region has 16 residues. V dropped 5 bases and J dropped 5 bases, with 21 bases sitting between them. Germline values: CDR1 SEHNR, CDR2 FQNEAQ (reference sequence).

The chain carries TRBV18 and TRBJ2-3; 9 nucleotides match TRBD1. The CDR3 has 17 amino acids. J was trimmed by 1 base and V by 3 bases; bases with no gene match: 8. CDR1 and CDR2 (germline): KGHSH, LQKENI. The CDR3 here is CASSPPTGGPGTDTQYF. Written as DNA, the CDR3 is TGTGCCAGCTCACCCCCAACAGGGGGCCCTGGCACAGATACGCAGTATTTT.

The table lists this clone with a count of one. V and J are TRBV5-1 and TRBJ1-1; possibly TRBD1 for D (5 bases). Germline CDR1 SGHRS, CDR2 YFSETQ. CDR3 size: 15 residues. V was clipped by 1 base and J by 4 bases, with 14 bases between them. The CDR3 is CASSLNDRTGTEAFF. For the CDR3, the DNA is TGCGCCAGCAGCTTGAACGACAGAACAGGCACTGAAGCTTTCTTT.

CDR3 nucleotides: TGTGCCAGCAGCTCTAGCCCGACTCACACTGAAGCTTTCTTT. Translation gives CASSSSPTHTEAFF. The chain has TRBV11-3 and TRBJ1-1; no definite D call. Germline V CDR1 and CDR2: SGHNT, YENEEA. This CDR3 contains 14 residues. Trimming removed 4 bases from V and 3 bases from J, with 12 bases in between.